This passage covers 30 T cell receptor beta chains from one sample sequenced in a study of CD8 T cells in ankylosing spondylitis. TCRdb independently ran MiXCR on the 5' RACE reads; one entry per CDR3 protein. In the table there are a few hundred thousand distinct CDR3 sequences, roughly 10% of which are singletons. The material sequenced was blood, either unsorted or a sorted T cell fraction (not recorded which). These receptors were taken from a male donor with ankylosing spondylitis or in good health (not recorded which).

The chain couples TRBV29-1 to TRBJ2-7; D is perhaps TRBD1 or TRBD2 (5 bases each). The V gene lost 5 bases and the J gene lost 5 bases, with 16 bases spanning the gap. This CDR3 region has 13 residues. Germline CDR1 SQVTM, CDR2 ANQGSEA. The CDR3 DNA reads TGCAGCGTTCAACGGACTCAGGGCAACGAGCAGTACTTC. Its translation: CSVQRTQGNEQYF.

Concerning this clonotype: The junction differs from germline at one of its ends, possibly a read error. The DNA for the CDR3 is TGTACCAGCAGCTTAGGAGGACAGGAAAAAGCTTTCTTT. Translating it yields CTSSLGGQEKAFF. The genes are TRBV7-9 and TRBJ1-1; 7 nucleotides line up with TRBD1. Germline assignment: CDR1 SEHNR and CDR2 FQNEAQ (reference sequence). The CDR3 is 13 residues long.

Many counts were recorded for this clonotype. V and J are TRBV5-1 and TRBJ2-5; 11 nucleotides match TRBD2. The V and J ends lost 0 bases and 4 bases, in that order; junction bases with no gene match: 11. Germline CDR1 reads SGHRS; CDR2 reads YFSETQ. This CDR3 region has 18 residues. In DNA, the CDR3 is TGCGCCAGCAGCTTGGAACTAGCGGGAGTGCTACGAAGAGAGACCCAGTACTTC. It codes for CASSLELAGVLRRETQYF.

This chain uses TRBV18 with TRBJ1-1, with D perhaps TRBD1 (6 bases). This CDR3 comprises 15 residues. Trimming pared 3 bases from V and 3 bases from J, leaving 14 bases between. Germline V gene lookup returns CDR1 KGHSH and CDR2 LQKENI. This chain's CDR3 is CASSPHPGADTEAFF. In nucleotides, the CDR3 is TGTGCCAGCTCACCTCACCCAGGGGCGGACACTGAAGCTTTCTTT.

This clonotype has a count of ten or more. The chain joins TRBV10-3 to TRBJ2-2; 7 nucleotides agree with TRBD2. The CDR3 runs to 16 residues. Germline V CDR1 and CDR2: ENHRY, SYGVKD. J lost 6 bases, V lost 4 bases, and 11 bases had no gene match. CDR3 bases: TGTGCCATCAGTGCCCCGGCTTACCGGGGGGCCGGGGAGCTGTTTTTT. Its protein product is CAISAPAYRGAGELFF.

CDR3 nucleotide sequence: TGCGCCAGCAGCTTCGGTCTGGGAGAGCGCACAGATACGCAGTATTTT. It encodes CASSFGLGERTDTQYF. The V and J genes are TRBV5-1 and TRBJ2-3, with D possibly TRBD2 on 5 matching bases. With 2 bases removed from V and 1 base from J, the gap between germline ends came to 14 bases. Germline V CDR1 and CDR2: SGHRS, YFSETQ. The CDR3 extends over 16 amino acids. Full variable domain (rest looked up from reference TRBV5-1 and TRBJ2-3): KAGVTQTPRYLIKTRGQQVTLSCSPISGHRSVSWYQQTPGQGLQFLFEYFSETQRNKGNFPGRFSGRQFSNSRSEMNVSTLELGDSALYLCASSFGLGERTDTQYFGPGTRLTVL.

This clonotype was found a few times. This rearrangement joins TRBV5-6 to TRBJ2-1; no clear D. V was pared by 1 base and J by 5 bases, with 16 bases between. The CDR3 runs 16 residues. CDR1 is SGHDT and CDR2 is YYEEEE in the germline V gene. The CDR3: CASSLRSLNPDNEQFF. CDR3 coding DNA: TGTGCCAGCAGCTTGAGAAGTTTGAACCCGGACAATGAGCAGTTCTTC.

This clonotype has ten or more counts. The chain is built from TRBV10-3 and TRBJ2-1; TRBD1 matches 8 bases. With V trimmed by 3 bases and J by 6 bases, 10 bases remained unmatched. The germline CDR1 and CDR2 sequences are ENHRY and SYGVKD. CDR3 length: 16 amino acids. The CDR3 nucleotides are TGTGCCATCAGTGAACCGGACAGGGAAGGGTTCAATGAGCAGTTCTTC. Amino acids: CAISEPDREGFNEQFF.

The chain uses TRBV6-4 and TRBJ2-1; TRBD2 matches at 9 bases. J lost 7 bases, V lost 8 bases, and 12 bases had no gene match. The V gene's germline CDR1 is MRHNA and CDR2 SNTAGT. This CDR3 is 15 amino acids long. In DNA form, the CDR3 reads TGTGCCAGCGGATCCCAAGCGGGGGGCTCAAATGAGCAGTTCTTC. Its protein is CASGSQAGGSNEQFF.

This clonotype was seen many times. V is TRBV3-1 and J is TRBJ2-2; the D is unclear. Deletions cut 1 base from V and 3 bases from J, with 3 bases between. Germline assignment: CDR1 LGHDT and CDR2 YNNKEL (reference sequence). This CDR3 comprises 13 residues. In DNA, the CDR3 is TGTGCCAGCAGCCAAGTCGACACCGGGGAGCTGTTTTTT. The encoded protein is CASSQVDTGELFF.

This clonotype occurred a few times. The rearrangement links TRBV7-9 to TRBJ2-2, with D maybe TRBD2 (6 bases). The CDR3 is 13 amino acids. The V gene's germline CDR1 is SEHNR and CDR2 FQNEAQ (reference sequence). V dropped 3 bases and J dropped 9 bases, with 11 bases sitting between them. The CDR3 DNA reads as TGTGCCAGCAGCTTGGGAGGCCCCCGGGAGCTGTTTTTT. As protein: CASSLGGPRELFF. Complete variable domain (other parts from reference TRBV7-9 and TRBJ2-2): DTGVSQNPRHKITKRGQNVTFRCDPISEHNRLYWYRQTLGQGPEFLTYFQNEAQLEKSRLLSDRFSAERPKGSFSTLEIQRTEQGDSAMYLCASSLGGPRELFFGEGSRLTVL.

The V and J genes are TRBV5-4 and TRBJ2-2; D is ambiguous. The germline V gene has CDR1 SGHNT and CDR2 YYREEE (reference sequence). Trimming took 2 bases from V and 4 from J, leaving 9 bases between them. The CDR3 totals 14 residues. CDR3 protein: CASSFHSSTGELFF. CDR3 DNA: TGTGCCAGCAGCTTCCACAGCTCCACCGGGGAGCTGTTTTTT. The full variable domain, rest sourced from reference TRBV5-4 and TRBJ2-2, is ETGVTQSPTHLIKTRGQQVTLRCSSQSGHNTVSWYQQALGQGPQFIFQYYREEENGRGNFPPRFSGLQFPNYSSELNVNALELDDSALYLCASSFHSSTGELFFGEGSRLTVL.

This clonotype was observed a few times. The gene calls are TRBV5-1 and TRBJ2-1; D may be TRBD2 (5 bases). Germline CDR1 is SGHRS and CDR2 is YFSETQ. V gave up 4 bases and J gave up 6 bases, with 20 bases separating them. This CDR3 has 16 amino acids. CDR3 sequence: CASSPISGGPVNEQFF. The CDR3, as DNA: TGCGCCAGCAGCCCCATCAGTGGCGGGCCCGTCAATGAGCAGTTCTTC. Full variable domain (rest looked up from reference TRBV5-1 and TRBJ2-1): KAGVTQTPRYLIKTRGQQVTLSCSPISGHRSVSWYQQTPGQGLQFLFEYFSETQRNKGNFPGRFSGRQFSNSRSEMNVSTLELGDSALYLCASSPISGGPVNEQFFGPGTRLTVL.

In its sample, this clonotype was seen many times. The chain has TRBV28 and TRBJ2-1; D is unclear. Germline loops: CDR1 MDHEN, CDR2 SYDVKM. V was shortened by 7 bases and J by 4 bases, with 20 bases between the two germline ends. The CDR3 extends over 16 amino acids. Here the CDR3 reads CASKSTQVKRYNEQFF. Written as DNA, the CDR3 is TGTGCCAGCAAAAGCACCCAAGTCAAAAGGTACAATGAGCAGTTCTTC.

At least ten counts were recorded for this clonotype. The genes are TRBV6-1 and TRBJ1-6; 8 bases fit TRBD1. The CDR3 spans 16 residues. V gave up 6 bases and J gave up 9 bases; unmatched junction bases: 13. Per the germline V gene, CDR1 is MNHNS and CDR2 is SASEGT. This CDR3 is CASSPGRTGNSSPLHF. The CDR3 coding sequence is TGTGCCAGCAGCCCGGGGAGGACAGGGAATAGTTCACCCCTCCACTTT.

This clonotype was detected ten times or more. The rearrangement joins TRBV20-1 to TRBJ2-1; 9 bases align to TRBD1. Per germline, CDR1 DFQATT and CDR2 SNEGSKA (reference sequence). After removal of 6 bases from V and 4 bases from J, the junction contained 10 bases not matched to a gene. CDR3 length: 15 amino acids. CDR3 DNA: TGCAGTGCCACGGGGGCGGACAGGGGTTACAATGAGCAGTTCTTC. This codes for CSATGADRGYNEQFF.

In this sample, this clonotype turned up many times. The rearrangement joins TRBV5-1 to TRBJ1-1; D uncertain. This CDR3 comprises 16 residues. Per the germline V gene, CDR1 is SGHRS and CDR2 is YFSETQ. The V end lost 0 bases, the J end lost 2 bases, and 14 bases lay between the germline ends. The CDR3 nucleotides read TGCGCCAGCAGCTTGGACCGCGCTCTTGTCAACACTGAAGCTTTCTTT. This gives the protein CASSLDRALVNTEAFF.

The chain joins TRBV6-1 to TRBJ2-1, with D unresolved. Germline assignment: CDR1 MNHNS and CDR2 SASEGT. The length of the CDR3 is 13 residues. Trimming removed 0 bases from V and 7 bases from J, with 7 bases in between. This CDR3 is CASSEAGRNEQFF. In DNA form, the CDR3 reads TGTGCCAGCAGTGAAGCTGGGCGAAATGAGCAGTTCTTC.

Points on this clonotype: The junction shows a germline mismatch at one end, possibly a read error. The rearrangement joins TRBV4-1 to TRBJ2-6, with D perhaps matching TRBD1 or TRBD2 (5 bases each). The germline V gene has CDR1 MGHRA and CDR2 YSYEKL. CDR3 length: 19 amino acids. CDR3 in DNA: TGCGCCAGCAGCCAAGATAGAGAGGGAGCCTTCTCTGGGGCCAACGTCCCGACTTTC. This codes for CASSQDREGAFSGANVPTF.

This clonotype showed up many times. CDR3 region: CSAKYRESQAFF. The CDR3 DNA reads as TGCAGTGCTAAATACCGGGAGTCCCAGGCTTTCTTT. This chain connects TRBV20-1 to TRBJ1-1; D remains ambiguous. V lost 4 bases to trimming and J lost 11 bases, with 17 bases between them. Germline V gives CDR1 DFQATT, CDR2 SNEGSKA (reference sequence). The CDR3 contains 12 residues.

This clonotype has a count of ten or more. CDR3 coding DNA: TGTGCCAGCAAAAGCGGTGATACGCAGTATTTT. This gives the protein CASKSGDTQYF. The chain couples TRBV27 to TRBJ2-3; D is perhaps TRBD2 (5 bases). V lost 7 bases and J 6 bases, leaving 8 bases between the germline ends. The CDR3 spans 11 residues. In germline, CDR1 is MNHEY, CDR2 SMNVEV (reference sequence).

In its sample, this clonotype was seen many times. The CDR3 region has the DNA TGCGCCAGCAGCTTGGGCTACAGGGGAAATAATGAAAAACTGTTTTTT. It codes for CASSLGYRGNNEKLFF. The chain recombines TRBV5-1 with TRBJ1-4; 7 bases match TRBD1. Germline trimming cut 0 bases from V and 4 bases from J; bases unmatched to any gene: 6. The CDR3 loop spans 16 amino acids. Germline V CDR1 and CDR2: SGHRS, YFSETQ.

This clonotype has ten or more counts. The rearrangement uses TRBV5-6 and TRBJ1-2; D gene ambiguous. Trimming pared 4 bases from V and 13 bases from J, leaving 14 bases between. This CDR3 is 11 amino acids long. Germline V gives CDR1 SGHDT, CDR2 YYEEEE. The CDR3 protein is CASSIWRYVTF. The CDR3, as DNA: TGTGCCAGCAGCATATGGAGATATGTCACCTTC.

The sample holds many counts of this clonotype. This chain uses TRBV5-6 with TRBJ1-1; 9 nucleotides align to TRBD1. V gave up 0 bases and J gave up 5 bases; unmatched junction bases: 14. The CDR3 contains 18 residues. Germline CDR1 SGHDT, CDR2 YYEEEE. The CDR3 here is CASSLVGPPGQGRTEAFF. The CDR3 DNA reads TGTGCCAGCAGCTTGGTGGGCCCACCCGGACAGGGGAGAACTGAAGCTTTCTTT.

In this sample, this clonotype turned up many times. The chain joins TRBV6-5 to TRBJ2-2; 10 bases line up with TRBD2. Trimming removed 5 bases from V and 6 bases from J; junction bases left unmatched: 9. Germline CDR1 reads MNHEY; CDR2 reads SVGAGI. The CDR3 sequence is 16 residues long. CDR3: CASSVLSGTSAGELFF. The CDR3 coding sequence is TGTGCCAGCAGTGTACTCTCCGGGACTAGCGCCGGGGAGCTGTTTTTT.

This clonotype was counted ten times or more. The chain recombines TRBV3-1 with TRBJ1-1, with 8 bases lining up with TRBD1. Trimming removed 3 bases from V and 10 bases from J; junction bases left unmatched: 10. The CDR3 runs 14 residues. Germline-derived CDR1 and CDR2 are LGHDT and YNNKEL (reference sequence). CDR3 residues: CASSHRTGSIIAFF. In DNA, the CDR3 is TGTGCCAGCAGCCATAGGACAGGGAGCATTATAGCTTTCTTT.

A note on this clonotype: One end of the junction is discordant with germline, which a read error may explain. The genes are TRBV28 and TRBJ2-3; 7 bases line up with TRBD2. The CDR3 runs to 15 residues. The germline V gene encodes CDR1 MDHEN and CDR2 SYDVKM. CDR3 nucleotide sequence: TGTGCCAGCAGTTTGCCTAGCGGTAGCACAGATAGGCAGTATTTT. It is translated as CASSLPSGSTDRQYF.

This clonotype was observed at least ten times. CDR3 sequence: CASSESYSSYEQYF. CDR3 nucleotide sequence: TGTGCCAGCAGTGAATCGTACAGCTCCTACGAGCAGTACTTC. The rearrangement links TRBV25-1 to TRBJ2-7, with D unclear. The CDR3 covers 14 residues. Trimming took off 1 base at V and 0 bases at J, with 7 bases between the two ends. Germline V lookup: CDR1 MGHDK, CDR2 SYGVNS.

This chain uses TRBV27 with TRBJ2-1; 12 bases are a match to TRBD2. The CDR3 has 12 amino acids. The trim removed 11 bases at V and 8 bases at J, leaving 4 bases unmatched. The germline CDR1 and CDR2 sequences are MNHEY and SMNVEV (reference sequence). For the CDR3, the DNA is TGTGCCGCGACTAGCGGGGGCCATGAGCAGTTCTTC. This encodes CAATSGGHEQFF.

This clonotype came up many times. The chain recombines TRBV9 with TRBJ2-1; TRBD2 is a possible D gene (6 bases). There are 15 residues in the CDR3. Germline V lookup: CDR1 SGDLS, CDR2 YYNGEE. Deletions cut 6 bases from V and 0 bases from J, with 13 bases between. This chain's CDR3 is CASNLAGSSYNEQFF. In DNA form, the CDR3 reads TGTGCCAGCAACCTCGCGGGGAGCTCCTACAATGAGCAGTTCTTC.